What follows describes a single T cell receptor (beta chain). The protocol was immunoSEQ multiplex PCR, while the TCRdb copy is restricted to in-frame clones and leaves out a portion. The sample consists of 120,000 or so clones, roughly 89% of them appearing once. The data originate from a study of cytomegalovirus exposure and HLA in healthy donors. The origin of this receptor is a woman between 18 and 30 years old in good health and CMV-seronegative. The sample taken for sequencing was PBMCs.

The CDR3 reads CASSPTQGFGNEQFF. The CDR3 nucleotides are TGTGCCAGCTCGCCGACTCAGGGTTTCGGCAATGAGCAGTTCTTC. The genes are TRBV18 and TRBJ2-1, with D perhaps matching TRBD1 (5 bases). This CDR3 has 15 amino acids. Looked up from germline, CDR1 is KGHSH and CDR2 is LQKENI. Between the trimmed V and J ends, which lost 6 bases and 6 bases, there was a span of 18 bases.